The 5 T cell receptor beta chains below were found in one sample sequenced in a study of OX40 agonist ivuxolimab in advanced cancers. Method: immunoSEQ multiplex PCR; TCRdb's copy keeps in-frame clones and lacks some. Of about 84,000 clones in the sample, roughly 87% were seen once. Sequencing was performed on CD4+ or CD8+ T cells sorted from blood, taken in a trial of the OX40 agonist ivuxolimab. These receptors were collected from an adult with an advanced solid tumor such as melanoma, head and neck, liver or kidney cancer.

The chain has TRBV27 and TRBJ2-7, with D hard to call. V was trimmed by 6 bases and J by 4 bases, leaving 19 bases between them. The germline CDR1 and CDR2 sequences are MNHEY and SMNVEV (reference sequence). The CDR3 sequence is 15 residues long. CDR3 sequence (DNA): TGTGCCAGCAGCACCCGGACGCAGAAGGTTTACGAGCAGTACTTC. It yields the protein CASSTRTQKVYEQYF.

This chain connects TRBV9 to TRBJ2-3, with unresolved D. Germline assignment: CDR1 SGDLS and CDR2 YYNGEE. V gave up 3 bases and J gave up 5 bases, with 19 bases separating them. The CDR3 is made up of 16 amino acids. This chain's CDR3 is CASSASPQYIQDTQYF. The CDR3 DNA reads as TGTGCCAGCAGCGCTTCTCCTCAGTATATACAAGATACGCAGTATTTT.

Here the CDR3 reads CASSPTDRGLTDTQYF. CDR3 nucleotides: TGTGCCAGCAGCCCCACCGACAGGGGGCTCACAGATACGCAGTATTTT. This chain joins TRBV5-6 and TRBJ2-3; 10 bases agree with TRBD1. The V gene's germline CDR1 is SGHDT and CDR2 YYEEEE. The CDR3 has 16 amino acids. V shed 4 bases and J 2 bases; nucleotides not matched to a gene: 7.

The chain is built from TRBV29-1 and TRBJ1-6; a weak D match, TRBD1 (5 bases). V lost 5 bases, J lost 0 bases, and 11 bases lay in between. Germline-derived CDR1 and CDR2 are SQVTM and ANQGSEA. The CDR3 length is 15 residues. CDR3 sequence: CSVRQGSSYNSPLHF. CDR3 bases: TGCAGCGTTCGTCAGGGTAGCTCCTATAATTCACCCCTCCACTTT.

In this sample, this clone turned up once. V gene TRBV19 combines with J gene TRBJ2-2; TRBD2 aligns across 8 bases. Germline CDR1 and CDR2: LNHDA and SQIVND (reference sequence). Trimming took 2 bases from V and 6 from J; bases not matched to a gene: 5. This CDR3 has 15 amino acids. The CDR3 loop reads CASSIQAGVSGELFF. DNA for the CDR3: TGTGCCAGTAGTATACAAGCGGGAGTATCCGGGGAGCTGTTTTTT.